This T cell receptor (beta chain) was captured in a study of T-cell memory formation after mild COVID-19. Study-level results: Researchers report contracting CD4+ clones mostly in CM and EM, with CD8+ clones in EMRA. Pre-infection memory showed some responding clones, and this suggested that cross-reactive memory joined.

This clonotype was picked up a small number of times. Its matching antigen is unknown. The germline V gene encodes CDR1 SGHRS and CDR2 YFSETQ. CDR3 length equals 17 residues. The V and J ends lost 3 bases and 3 bases, in that order; junction bases with no gene match: 12. A single record per CDR3 protein comes from TCRdb applying MiXCR to the 5' RACE reads. This table has approximately 260,000 distinct CDR3 sequences, roughly 17% appearing once. The TCR was taken from a man younger than 30 who had mild COVID-19 (a few samples of this study predate the infection). Cell type and time point are not known. The sequenced material came from PBMCs or a T cell subset sorted from them (not recorded which). The genes are TRBV5-1 and TRBJ2-3; 8 bases line up with TRBD2. CDR3 nucleotides: TGCGCCAGCAGCTCGGCCTTGCGGGGGGACCCAACAGATACGCAGTATTTT. Its translation is CASSSALRGDPTDTQYF.